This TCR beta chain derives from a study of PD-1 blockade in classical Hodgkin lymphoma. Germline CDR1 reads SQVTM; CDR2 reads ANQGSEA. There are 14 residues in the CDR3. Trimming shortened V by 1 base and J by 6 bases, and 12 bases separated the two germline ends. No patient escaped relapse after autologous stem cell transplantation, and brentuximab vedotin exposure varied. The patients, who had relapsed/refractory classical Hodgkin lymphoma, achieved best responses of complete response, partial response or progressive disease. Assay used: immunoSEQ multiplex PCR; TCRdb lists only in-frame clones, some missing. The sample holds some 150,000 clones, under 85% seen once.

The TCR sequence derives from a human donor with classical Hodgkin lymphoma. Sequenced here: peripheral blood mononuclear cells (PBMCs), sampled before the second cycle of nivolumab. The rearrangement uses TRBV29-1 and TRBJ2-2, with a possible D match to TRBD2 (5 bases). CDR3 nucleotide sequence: TGCAGCGTTGAAGGCCAGCGGCGGGCCGGGGAGCTGTTTTTT. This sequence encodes CSVEGQRRAGELFF.